What follows are 15 T cell receptor beta chains derived from one specimen sequenced in a study of identical twins. TCRdb used MiXCR to reprocess the 5' RACE reads, holding one entry per CDR3 protein. The data contain approximately 890,000 distinct CDR3 sequences, roughly an eighth of them seen just once; the ten biggest clones take up about 1.5%. In addition, the sample was reused for a study of yellow fever vaccine responses in identical twins.

What was sequenced was PBMCs. All receptors come from a woman between 18 and 29 years old in good health.

The chain has TRBV6-1 and TRBJ2-2; D may match TRBD1 or TRBD2 (5 bases each). From germline, CDR1 is MNHNS and CDR2 SASEGT. The V end lost 7 bases, the J end lost 7 bases, and 19 bases lay between the germline ends. The CDR3 runs to 15 residues. CDR3 in DNA: TGTGCCAGCACCTCAACTCTACTAGGGGTCGGGGAGCTGTTTTTT. Amino acids: CASTSTLLGVGELFF.

The chain recombines TRBV10-1 with TRBJ1-1, with TRBD1 matching over 7 bases. Germline values: CDR1 WNHNN, CDR2 SYGVQD (reference sequence). This CDR3 comprises 15 residues. J was trimmed by 6 bases and V by 3 bases; bases with no gene match: 10. The CDR3 bases are TGCGCCAGCAGTGACCTATTGACAGGGTGGCCTGAAGCTTTCTTT. It encodes CASSDLLTGWPEAFF.

The J gene is TRBJ2-5, the V gene TRBV10-3; D is perhaps TRBD2 (7 bases). The CDR3 covers 14 residues. V lost 8 bases and J 1 base, leaving 14 bases between the germline ends. Germline V lookup: CDR1 ENHRY, CDR2 SYGVKD. CDR3 DNA: TGTGCCATCCGGTCGGGGGGCCTCCAAGAGACCCAGTACTTC. Translated, it gives CAIRSGGLQETQYF.

This clonotype was detected only a few times. The gene calls are TRBV10-3 and TRBJ2-3, with no clear D. V lost 2 bases and J lost 3, with 0 bases in between. CDR3 length: 11 residues. Per the germline V gene, CDR1 is ENHRY and CDR2 is SYGVKD. CDR3 nucleotide sequence: TGTGCCATCAGTGAGACAGATACGCAGTATTTT. Translating it yields CAISETDTQYF.

This chain joins TRBV7-9 and TRBJ2-5; TRBD1 agrees at 11 bases. This CDR3 is 16 amino acids long. Per the germline V gene, CDR1 is SEHNR and CDR2 is FQNEAQ (reference sequence). With 5 bases clipped from V and 4 bases from J, the junction kept 9 bases outside the gene matches. The CDR3 nucleotides read TGTGCCAGCAGCGTAGGGACAGGGGGAAGCGGAGAGACCCAGTACTTC. This codes for CASSVGTGGSGETQYF.

The chain links TRBV4-1 to TRBJ1-4; D perhaps matches TRBD1 (6 bases). Germline V gene data show CDR1 as MGHRA and CDR2 as YSYEKL. V was trimmed by 2 bases and J by 3 bases, leaving 13 bases between them. CDR3 size: 16 residues. The CDR3 bases are TGCGCCAGCAGCCAACCCCGGAGGGGGTCTAATGAAAAACTGTTTTTT. It is translated as CASSQPRRGSNEKLFF.

The chain joins TRBV5-1 to TRBJ1-5; 7 bases are shared with TRBD1. CDR3 length: 15 residues. Germline-derived CDR1 and CDR2 are SGHRS and YFSETQ. V shed 4 bases and J 0 bases; nucleotides not matched to a gene: 4. The CDR3 coding sequence is TGCGCCAGCAGCATGACAGGGTCTAGCAATCAGCCCCAGCATTTT. Its protein is CASSMTGSSNQPQHF.

This clonotype turned up a few times. J is TRBJ1-3 and V is TRBV12-3 or TRBV12-4; D gene ambiguous. V shed 8 bases and J shed 0 bases, with 5 bases lying between them. The CDR3 loop spans 12 amino acids. CDR3 region: CASGISGNTIYF. The DNA of the CDR3 is TGTGCCAGCGGGATCTCTGGAAACACCATATATTTT.

There are many counts of this clonotype. Germline is not matched at one junction end, which may reflect a read error. This chain connects TRBV5-1 to TRBJ2-7, with D unresolved. Looked up from germline, CDR1 is SGHRS and CDR2 is YFSETQ. The CDR3 sequence is 13 residues long. Written as DNA, the CDR3 is TGTGCCAGTTCCTTAGATGGCTCCTACGAGCAGTACTTC. Amino acid sequence: CASSLDGSYEQYF.

The chain joins TRBV28 to TRBJ2-5, with D perhaps assigned TRBD1 or TRBD2 (5 bases each). The CDR3 contains 16 residues. V was pared by 5 bases and J by 1 base, with 17 bases between. The germline gives CDR1 MDHEN, CDR2 SYDVKM. The CDR3 is CASSPLGAGFQETQYF. The CDR3 DNA reads TGTGCCAGCAGTCCACTGGGAGCAGGGTTCCAAGAGACCCAGTACTTC. Based on the CDR3 plus reference TRBV28 and TRBJ2-5, the full variable domain is DVKVTQSSRYLVKRTGEKVFLECVQDMDHENMFWYRQDPGLGLRLIYFSYDVKMKEKGDIPEGYSVSREKKERFSLILESASTNQTSMYLCASSPLGAGFQETQYFGPGTRLLVL.

The rearrangement joins TRBV29-1 to TRBJ2-3; 8 bases are a match to TRBD1. CDR1 and CDR2 (germline): SQVTM, ANQGSEA. CDR3 size: 13 residues. Trimming cost V 7 bases and J 4 bases; bases outside gene matches: 7. CDR3 nucleotides: TGCAGCGGGGGACAGGATCCCCCAGATACGCAGTATTTT. Translation: CSGGQDPPDTQYF.

Ten or more counts support this clonotype. V usage is TRBV7-9 and J usage is TRBJ2-1; the D gene is possibly TRBD2 (5 bases). The germline V gene has CDR1 SEHNR and CDR2 FQNEAQ (reference sequence). The CDR3 is 14 amino acids. The ends were cut back, 8 bases at V and 5 bases at J, with 16 bases in the middle. The CDR3, as DNA: TGTGCCAGCGGTCATCTGGACTTCAACAATGAGCAGTTCTTC. This translates into CASGHLDFNNEQFF.

This clonotype showed up just a few times. The chain has TRBV12-3 or TRBV12-4 and TRBJ2-7; a possible D gene is TRBD1 (6 bases). The CDR3 sequence is 17 residues long. V gave up 6 bases and J gave up 0 bases, with 21 bases separating them. For the CDR3, the DNA is TGTGCCAGCAGCAAGAGGGGTGGGCAGGGGACCTCCTACGAGCAGTACTTC. It encodes CASSKRGGQGTSYEQYF.

This sequence joins TRBV5-1 and TRBJ1-2; D unresolved. The CDR3 has 14 amino acids. Germline CDR1 reads SGHRS; CDR2 reads YFSETQ. V lost 3 bases and J 4 bases, leaving 13 bases between the germline ends. CDR3 DNA: TGCGCCAGCAGCTCTGAAGTCCAGTCCTATGGCTACACCTTC. This sequence encodes CASSSEVQSYGYTF. The variable domain in full, completed from reference TRBV5-1 and TRBJ1-2, reads KAGVTQTPRYLIKTRGQQVTLSCSPISGHRSVSWYQQTPGQGLQFLFEYFSETQRNKGNFPGRFSGRQFSNSRSEMNVSTLELGDSALYLCASSSEVQSYGYTFGSGTRLTVV.

The table lists this clonotype with a few counts. The gene calls are TRBV12-3 or TRBV12-4 and TRBJ2-5, with D unresolved. The ends were cut back, 7 bases at V and 2 bases at J, with 11 bases in the middle. The CDR3 runs 13 residues. Here the CDR3 DNA reads TGTGCCAGCACCCGGGCCCAACAAGAGACCCAGTACTTC. It yields the protein CASTRAQQETQYF.